This is a list of T cell receptor beta chains from one sample in a study of Ad26.COV2.S vaccination and SARS-CoV-2 variants. The protocol was immunoSEQ multiplex PCR, while the TCRdb copy is restricted to in-frame clones and leaves out a portion. The profile shows more than 250,000 clones, 70% to 90% of them singletons. This material consisted of peripheral blood, taken in a trial of Ad26.COV2.S vaccine versus placebo. The receptor source for this set is a person between 18 and 60 years old who received the Ad26.COV2.S COVID-19 vaccine or a placebo. Both conserved end residues are part of each CDR3. A D gene is named only where the DNA matches it firmly.

V: TRBV10-3
J: TRBJ1-1
D: TRBD1
CDR3: CAISESWTGVNTEAFF

V: TRBV15
J: TRBJ2-7
D: NA
CDR3: CATSRATASYEQYF

V: TRBV6-4
J: TRBJ1-2
D: TRBD1
CDR3: CASSPQEQGAGYGYTF

V: TRBV4-1
J: TRBJ2-5
D: NA
CDR3: CASSPGTYETQYF

V: TRBV29-1
J: TRBJ2-7
D: NA
CDR3: CSYRASSYEQYF

V: TRBV30
J: TRBJ1-3
D: NA
CDR3: CAWSVENTIYF

V: TRBV5-6
J: TRBJ2-7
D: TRBD1
CDR3: CASSLGLGGSEQYF

V: TRBV28
J: TRBJ1-1
D: TRBD1
CDR3: CASSLTGANTEAFF

V: TRBV7-2
J: TRBJ1-1
D: NA
CDR3: CASSWSTGLNTEAFF

V: TRBV6-1
J: TRBJ1-5
D: NA
CDR3: CASSEIGGANQPQHF

V: TRBV12-3/TRBV12-4
J: TRBJ2-1
D: TRBD2
CDR3: CASSASGIDEQFF

V: TRBV7-8
J: TRBJ1-5
D: NA
CDR3: CASSLEGSSQPQHF

V: TRBV2
J: TRBJ2-7
D: TRBD1
CDR3: CASRPTGSEQYF

V: TRBV6-5
J: TRBJ1-6
D: NA
CDR3: CASSPVGRSPLHF

V: TRBV29-1
J: TRBJ2-5
D: NA
CDR3: CSVEKPGSETQYF

V: TRBV7-9
J: TRBJ2-7
D: NA
CDR3: CASSVLGSSYEQYF

V: TRBV6-1
J: TRBJ2-3
D: TRBD2
CDR3: CASSEVFGGGTDTQYF

V: TRBV27
J: TRBJ2-3
D: TRBD1
CDR3: CASSLSPPGQGGTDTQYF

V: TRBV30
J: TRBJ2-6
D: NA
CDR3: CARTDGSGANVLTF

V: TRBV19
J: TRBJ1-5
D: TRBD1
CDR3: CASSTQGQGREQPQHF

V: TRBV19
J: TRBJ2-7
D: TRBD1
CDR3: CASRDSGTGGHEQYF

V: TRBV12-3/TRBV12-4
J: TRBJ2-3
D: NA
CDR3: CASSLRGPDTQYF

V: TRBV27
J: TRBJ2-3
D: NA
CDR3: CASSLRRPSTDTQYF

V: TRBV3-1/TRBV3-2
J: TRBJ1-1
D: NA
CDR3: CASSQGWAVSAFF

V: TRBV19
J: TRBJ1-1
D: NA
CDR3: CASSIRERAGPGTEAFF

V: TRBV6-1
J: TRBJ2-7
D: NA
CDR3: CASSERFGGTSYEQYF

V: TRBV5-4
J: TRBJ1-1
D: NA
CDR3: CASSREGRLDTEAFF

V: TRBV3-1/TRBV3-2
J: TRBJ2-2
D: NA
CDR3: CASSPGLIGELFF

V: TRBV4-1
J: TRBJ1-2
D: NA
CDR3: CASSQDIRRTGLLFGYTF

V: TRBV20-1
J: TRBJ2-1
D: NA
CDR3: CSAEARGEQFF

V: TRBV20-1
J: TRBJ2-7
D: NA
CDR3: CSASSGRLEQYF

V: TRBV5-8
J: TRBJ1-1
D: NA
CDR3: CASSSTPKAFF

V: TRBV14
J: TRBJ2-3
D: NA
CDR3: CASSQEIGRPTDTQYF

V: TRBV6-1
J: TRBJ1-1
D: NA
CDR3: CASSEGAGYEAFF

V: TRBV7-2
J: TRBJ1-1
D: NA
CDR3: CASSLGPNAEAFF

V: TRBV19
J: TRBJ2-1
D: TRBD2
CDR3: CASRGLAGDSYNEQFF

V: TRBV14
J: TRBJ1-3
D: NA
CDR3: CASSQDLRSSGNTIYF

V: TRBV11-2
J: TRBJ1-4
D: NA
CDR3: CASSPGFLNEKLFF

V: TRBV5-1
J: TRBJ1-5
D: NA
CDR3: CARKNREGNQPQHF

V: TRBV12-5
J: TRBJ2-3
D: NA
CDR3: CASGGTDTQYF